A single sample gave rise to the 15 T cell receptor beta chains below, sequenced in a study of blood T cell repertoires in COVID-19. Assay used: immunoSEQ multiplex PCR; TCRdb lists only in-frame clones, some missing. The profile shows roughly 320,000 clones, over 75% of them singletons. Material: peripheral blood. The origin of the receptors is a human donor in a cohort sampled during active COVID-19.

V is TRBV7-9 and J is TRBJ2-2; 13 bases align to TRBD2. V was pared by 5 bases and J by 2 bases, with 5 bases of the junction left unmatched. In germline, CDR1 is SEHNR, CDR2 FQNEAQ (reference sequence). The CDR3 runs to 17 residues. CDR3: CASSRRTSGGNTGELFF. The CDR3 DNA reads as TGTGCCAGCAGCCGGAGGACTAGCGGGGGCAACACCGGGGAGCTGTTTTTT. Based on the CDR3 plus reference TRBV7-9 and TRBJ2-2, the full variable domain is DTGVSQNPRHKITKRGQNVTFRCDPISEHNRLYWYRQTLGQGPEFLTYFQNEAQLEKSRLLSDRFSAERPKGSFSTLEIQRTEQGDSAMYLCASSRRTSGGNTGELFFGEGSRLTVL.

The V call is TRBV6-6, the J call TRBJ2-7; 12 bases agree with TRBD2. The CDR3 length is 14 residues. Germline V gives CDR1 MNHNY, CDR2 SVGAGI (reference sequence). Trimming cost V 7 bases and J 6 bases; bases outside gene matches: 7. For the CDR3, the DNA is TGTGCCAGCAAGGGGCTAGCGGGGGGGCTCGAGCAGTACTTC. Translating gives CASKGLAGGLEQYF.

This chain connects TRBV19 to TRBJ1-1; D is possibly TRBD1 (5 bases). Trimming took off 3 bases at V and 11 bases at J, with 13 bases between the two ends. This CDR3 is built from 12 residues. The germline gives CDR1 LNHDA, CDR2 SQIVND (reference sequence). DNA of the CDR3: TGTGCCAGTAGTATTGCCGCAGGGTTGGCTTTCTTT. It is translated as CASSIAAGLAFF.

The chain has TRBV25-1 and TRBJ2-5; D may be TRBD2 (5 bases). The V gene lost 7 bases and the J gene lost 5 bases, with 14 bases spanning the gap. The germline V gene encodes CDR1 MGHDK and CDR2 SYGVNS. The CDR3 covers 13 residues. The CDR3 sequence is CASNVRGWETQYF. The CDR3 DNA reads as TGTGCCAGCAACGTTCGAGGGTGGGAGACCCAGTACTTC.

This clone was observed a few times. This chain connects TRBV27 to TRBJ1-6, with D unclear. V was cut by 6 bases and J by 6 bases, with 12 bases left in between. The length of the CDR3 is 14 residues. Germline V gives CDR1 MNHEY, CDR2 SMNVEV (reference sequence). This CDR3 is CASSGRLGNSPLHF. For the CDR3, the DNA is TGTGCCAGCAGCGGCAGGTTGGGTAATTCACCCCTCCACTTT.

This chain links TRBV5-4 with TRBJ2-2, with TRBD1 identical over 7 bases. V shed 0 bases and J 4 bases; nucleotides not matched to a gene: 3. The CDR3 spans 15 residues. Germline values: CDR1 SGHNT, CDR2 YYREEE (reference sequence). The CDR3 region is CASSLGQGITGELFF. The CDR3 DNA sequence: TGTGCCAGCAGCTTGGGACAGGGTATCACCGGGGAGCTGTTTTTT.

V usage is TRBV7-2 and J usage is TRBJ2-7; the match to TRBD2 covers 11 bases. The V gene end was trimmed by 4 bases and the J gene end by 3 bases; junction bases not matched to a gene: 5. Germline loops: CDR1 SGHTA, CDR2 FQGNSA. The CDR3 totals 15 residues. The CDR3 here is CASSSLAGGLYEQYF. CDR3 DNA sequence: TGTGCCAGCAGCTCCCTAGCGGGGGGTCTCTACGAGCAGTACTTC.

This clone was seen repeatedly, ten times or more. V is TRBV24-1 and J is TRBJ1-5; a weak D match, TRBD1 (6 bases). The V and J ends lost 4 bases and 0 bases respectively, with 21 bases between them. The CDR3 length is 19 residues. Germline CDR1 and CDR2: KGHDR and SFDVKD. The CDR3 loop reads CATSDLPGAEPYSNQPQHF. The CDR3 DNA reads TGTGCCACCAGTGACCTACCAGGGGCCGAACCCTATAGCAATCAGCCCCAGCATTTT.

This clone has at least ten counts. This chain uses TRBV5-1 with TRBJ1-1; TRBD1 might be the D (6 bases). Trimming stripped 3 bases from V and 0 bases from J, with 12 bases between. The length of the CDR3 is 15 residues. The germline CDR1 and CDR2 sequences are SGHRS and YFSETQ. Here the CDR3 reads CASSSQGLVNTEAFF. In nucleotides, the CDR3 is TGCGCCAGCAGCTCACAGGGCTTGGTGAACACTGAAGCTTTCTTT.

V is TRBV24-1 and J is TRBJ1-2; D gene unclear. This CDR3 is built from 16 residues. V was trimmed by 3 bases and J by 0 bases, leaving 13 bases between them. Germline V CDR1 and CDR2: KGHDR, SFDVKD. The CDR3 DNA sequence: TGTGCCACCAGTGATGGCACGCGGTCAGCTAACTATGGCTACACCTTC. This sequence encodes CATSDGTRSANYGYTF.

This clone was counted once. The J gene is TRBJ2-7, the V gene TRBV6-2 or TRBV6-3, with TRBD2 matching 7 bases. Germline V lookup: CDR1 MNHEY, CDR2 SVGEGT. Trimming cost V 2 bases and J 2 bases; bases outside gene matches: 6. The CDR3 has 15 residues. CDR3 in DNA: TGTGCCAGCAGTTACCAACTAGCGCCTCCCTACGAGCAGTACTTC. Translating it yields CASSYQLAPPYEQYF.

DNA for the CDR3: TGTGCCAGCAGCCAACGACCCGCGGGGGAAAAACTGTTTTTT. As protein: CASSQRPAGEKLFF. The chain employs TRBV3-1 (or the pseudogene TRBV3-2) and TRBJ1-4, with unresolved D. CDR3 size: 14 residues. Trimming removed 2 bases at V and 8 bases at J, with 12 bases between. Germline values: CDR1 LGHDT, CDR2 YNNKEL (reference sequence).

The V and J genes are TRBV25-1 and TRBJ1-1, with D tentatively TRBD1 (5 bases). V was clipped by 3 bases and J by 4 bases, with 9 bases between them. The germline V gene encodes CDR1 MGHDK and CDR2 SYGVNS. The CDR3 covers 13 residues. CDR3 sequence: CASSDRARTEAFF. The DNA of the CDR3 is TGTGCCAGCAGTGACAGGGCGCGCACTGAAGCTTTCTTT.

The rearrangement uses TRBV3-1 (or the pseudogene TRBV3-2) and TRBJ1-2; D gene ambiguous. In germline, CDR1 is LGHDT, CDR2 YNNKEL (reference sequence). V lost 1 base and J lost 2, with 14 bases in between. This CDR3 has 16 residues. This CDR3 reads CASSQGGGRRNYGYTF. The CDR3 nucleotides are TGTGCCAGCAGCCAAGGGGGAGGACGGCGGAACTATGGCTACACCTTC.

The CDR3 protein is CASSQAPGLAGFTDTQYF. CDR3 coding DNA: TGTGCCAGCAGCCAGGCTCCTGGACTAGCGGGGTTCACAGATACGCAGTATTTT. The chain employs TRBV4-2 and TRBJ2-3; 12 bases fit TRBD2. V was clipped by 3 bases and J by 2 bases; unmatched bases: 9. The CDR3 covers 18 residues. CDR1 and CDR2 (germline): LGHNA, YNFKEQ.